Described below is a single T cell receptor (beta chain) sequence and its context. The sample originates from a study of T-cell reconstitution after alpha-beta-depleted transplantation in children. Unique molecular identifiers tagged the TCRbeta library. TCRdb independently ran MiXCR on the PCR reads; one entry per CDR3 protein. The sample has some 500,000 distinct CDR3 sequences, roughly 18% seen once. The TCR comes from a human donor who donated a stem cell graft to a child with acute lymphoblastic leukemia. This material consisted of PBMCs from the stem cell graft donor, taken from the stem cell graft.

Written as DNA, the CDR3 is TGTGCCAGCATCACCGCGGGCCCGGACAGGGGGCTGTCGGAAGCTTTCTTT. This sequence encodes CASITAGPDRGLSEAFF. This sequence joins TRBV6-1 and TRBJ1-1; 11 bases match TRBD1. Per germline, CDR1 MNHNS and CDR2 SASEGT. J gave up 8 bases and V 7 bases, and 18 bases lay outside the gene matches. CDR3 size: 17 residues.